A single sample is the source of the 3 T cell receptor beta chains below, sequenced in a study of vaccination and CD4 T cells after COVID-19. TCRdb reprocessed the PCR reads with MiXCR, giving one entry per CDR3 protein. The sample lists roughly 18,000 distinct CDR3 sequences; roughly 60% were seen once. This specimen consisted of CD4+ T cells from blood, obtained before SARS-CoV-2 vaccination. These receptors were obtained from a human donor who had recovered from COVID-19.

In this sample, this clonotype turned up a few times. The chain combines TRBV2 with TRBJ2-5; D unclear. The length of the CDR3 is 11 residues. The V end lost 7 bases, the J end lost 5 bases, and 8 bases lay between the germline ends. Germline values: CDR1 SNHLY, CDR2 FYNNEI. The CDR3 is CASTRSETQYF. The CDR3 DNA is TGTGCCAGCACCCGTAGTGAGACCCAGTACTTC.

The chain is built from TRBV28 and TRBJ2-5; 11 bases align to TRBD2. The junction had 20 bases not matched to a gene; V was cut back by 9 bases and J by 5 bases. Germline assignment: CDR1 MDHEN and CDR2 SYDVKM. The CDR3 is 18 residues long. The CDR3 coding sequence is TGTGCCAGAAGAGGGGCTAGCGGGAGGCAATTATTCTCGGAGACCCAGTACTTC. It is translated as CARRGASGRQLFSETQYF.

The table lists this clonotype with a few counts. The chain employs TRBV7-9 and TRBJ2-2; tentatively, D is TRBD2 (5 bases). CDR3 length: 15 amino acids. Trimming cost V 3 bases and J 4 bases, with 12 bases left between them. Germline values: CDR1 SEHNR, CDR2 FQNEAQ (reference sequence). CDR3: CASSLWPRGTGELFF. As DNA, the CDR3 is TGTGCCAGCAGCTTGTGGCCCCGGGGCACCGGGGAGCTGTTTTTT.